This TCR beta chain was sequenced during a study of molecular identifiers for immune sequencing clone quantification. TCRdb independently ran MiXCR on the PCR reads; one entry per CDR3 protein. The data show 60,000 to 75,000 distinct CDR3 sequences, about 19% seen once. A note on this clonotype: The germline gene is not matched at one end of the junction; a read error may be the cause.

Libraries for naive CD8 T cells, which were made from about 19,000 to 1,100,000 sorted cells, drew on 10%, 30% or 50% of the RNA. Germline CDR1 LGHDT, CDR2 YNNKEL (reference sequence). The CDR3 sequence is 16 residues long. The material sequenced was naive CD8+ T cells from blood, with Jurkat cell RNA spiked in. The subset here: FACS-sorted CD8+CD4-CCR7+CD45RA+ naive T cells. This receptor was identified in a human donor in good health. Some libraries in this study had Jurkat cell RNA spiked in. The chain joins TRBV3-1 to TRBJ1-2; D is undetermined. The CDR3 DNA reads TGTGCCAGCGGCCAAGATCGGTCCCAAGCTAACTATGGCTACACCTTC. Translating gives CASGQDRSQANYGYTF.